This T cell receptor beta chain was recorded in a study of read filtering for tumor transcriptome and immune sequencing (dated by TCRdb to the early 2020s). Notes on the research overall: Of the patients in the cohort, under 20 were male and 14 were female, and their mean age was about 70 years, with a range of roughly 40 to 80. After DNase treatment, whole-transcriptome libraries were prepared using the TruSeq RNA Access Library Prep Kit. By revised international staging, roughly 8 patients were R-ISS I, about 15 were R-ISS II and 6 or 7 were R-ISS III. TCR-region mapped reads per sample ranged from about 4.05 to 11 million with IR-seq versus only roughly 75 to 1,300 with RNA-seq. TCR repertoires obtained by targeted immune repertoire sequencing and by bulk whole-transcriptome sequencing performed on the same bone marrow samples were compared. A main aim was a read-filtering strategy for immune repertoire data, specifically whether clonotypes supported by a single read should be removed.

The V end gives up 6 bases and the J end 10 bases, leaving 9 bases in the junction not matched to a gene. Measured from the cysteine to the phenylalanine, the CDR3 is 13 residues long. The only DNA kept is the CDR3, 39 bases in frame from the first base. CDR1 and CDR2 are read off the germline V gene as SQVTM and ANQGSEA. TCR libraries were built from 300 to 450 ng RNA with the Immunoverse kit, using molecular barcoded adaptors covering alpha/delta and beta/gamma chains. TCR library preparation was performed with the same RNA that was used for transcriptome sequencing. An Illumina HiSeq 4000 with 2 x 150 cycles was used to sequence the TCR libraries. Concerning the study's data processing: MiXCR aligned TCR reads to human V, D, J and C references and assembled the aligned reads into CDR3 clonotypes, with quality filtering and error correction included. The tcR package in R was used to analyze clonotype counts and gene usage diversity. For inspection of raw mapping reads, RNA-seq reads were mapped by STAR aligner version 2.5.3a onto GRCh37 of the human genome. To test how sequencing depth affects detected clonotypes, IR-seq fastq files were randomly downsampled with Seqtk 1.3. TCRdb applied fastp at Q25 and MiXCR to the public reads, then kept only in-frame beta chains. Every entry covers one CDR3 protein and lists the most common genes and DNA from its rows. Clone size and V and J calls follow TCRdb, not the original study. For this sample the table gives about 40,000 distinct CDR3 sequences, of which over 9.5% were detected only once. Of the sample, about 30% is held by the ten largest clones.

Bone marrow was sampled from every patient at the time of active disease. Ficoll-Hypaque density gradient centrifugation was used to isolate bone marrow mononuclear cells. Myeloma plasma cells were removed and CD138-negative cells were collected by negative selection after labeling with CD138 magnetic microbeads on a MACS separator. Flow cytometry on an Attune NxT with CD138 antibodies was used to check the purity of the isolated cells. Total RNA was extracted with TRIzol reagent and quantified with a NanoDrop spectrophotometer. Paired RNA-seq and IR-seq were performed on the CD138-negative bone marrow sample of each patient. The paper as a whole reports these results and caveats: Single-read clonotypes made up around 85% of clonotypes but only around 4% of total reads in IR-seq, compared with roughly three quarters of clonotypes and roughly 45% of reads in RNA-seq. The correlation between IR-seq and RNA-seq shared clonotype proportions was increased by removal of single-read clonotypes. The sorted CD138-negative fraction was composed of a mixed bone marrow immune population rather than of purified T cells. Compared with RNA-seq, IR-seq captured clonotypes at much greater depth and more reliably, and a smaller IR-seq throughput was enough to identify most of the shared clonotypes.

In its sample, this clonotype was seen many times. Its antigen specificity is not known. The sample holds no much larger clone one base away, and base qualities are not on file. Material for sequencing was a population of CD138-negative cells sorted from bone marrow. This specimen's cell subset or site label, interpreted: bone marrow mononuclear cells depleted of CD138+ plasma/myeloma cells by negative magnetic selection. The sequence was collected from a donor aged 40 or over with multiple myeloma. The rearrangement combines TRBV29-1 with TRBJ2-1; 10 of the junction bases match TRBD2. The nucleotide sequence is TGCAGCGTGACGAGCGGGGGGGCCCGGGAGCAGTTCTTC. Its protein is CSVTSGGAREQFF.